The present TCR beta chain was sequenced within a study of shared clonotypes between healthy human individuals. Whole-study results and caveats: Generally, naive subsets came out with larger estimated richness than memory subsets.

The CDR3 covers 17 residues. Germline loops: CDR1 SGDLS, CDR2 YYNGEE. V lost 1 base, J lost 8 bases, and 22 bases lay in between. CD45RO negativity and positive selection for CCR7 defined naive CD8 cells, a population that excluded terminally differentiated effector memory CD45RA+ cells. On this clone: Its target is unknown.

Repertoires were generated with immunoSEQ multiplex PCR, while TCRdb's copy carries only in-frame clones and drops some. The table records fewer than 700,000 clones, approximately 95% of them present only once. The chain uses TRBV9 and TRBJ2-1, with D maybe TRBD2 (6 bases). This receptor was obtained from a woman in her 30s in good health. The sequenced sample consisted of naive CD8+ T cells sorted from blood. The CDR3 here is CASSVHTTGVDLDEQFF. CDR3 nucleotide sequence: TGTGCCAGCAGCGTACACACAACGGGAGTCGATCTCGATGAGCAGTTCTTC. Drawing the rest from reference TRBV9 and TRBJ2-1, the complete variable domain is DSGVTQTPKHLITATGQRVTLRCSPRSGDLSVYWYQQSLDQGLQFLIQYYNGEERAKGNILERFSAQQFPDLHSELNLSSLELGDSALYFCASSVHTTGVDLDEQFFGPGTRLTVL.